Sequencing of this TCR beta chain was carried out in a study of cytomegalovirus exposure and HLA in healthy donors. Study results and limitations: Associated with HLA alleles at 0.05 false discovery rate in a later analysis were fewer than 20,000 TCR beta sequences. Researchers reported that a few CMV-associated chains were confirmed in vitro as CMV antigen-specific.

With 60 Vbeta and 13 Jbeta primers, the PCR was carried out. Assay: immunoSEQ multiplex PCR; the TCRdb copy retains only in-frame clones and omits some. The sample carries tens of thousands of clones, 78% recorded once. About this clone itself: Its antigen is currently unknown.

Unmatched junction bases numbered 5, after V lost 6 bases and J lost 7 bases. The V gene's germline CDR1 is WNHNN and CDR2 SYGVQD (reference sequence). The CDR3 totals 13 residues. The sequence was obtained from a man aged 35 to 55 in good health and CMV-seronegative. The V gene is TRBV10-1, the J gene TRBJ2-2, with TRBD2 matching 7 bases. Sequenced input: PBMCs. The CDR3 here is CASSARGGGELFF. CDR3 nucleotide sequence: TGCGCCAGCAGCGCTCGCGGGGGCGGGGAGCTGTTTTTT.